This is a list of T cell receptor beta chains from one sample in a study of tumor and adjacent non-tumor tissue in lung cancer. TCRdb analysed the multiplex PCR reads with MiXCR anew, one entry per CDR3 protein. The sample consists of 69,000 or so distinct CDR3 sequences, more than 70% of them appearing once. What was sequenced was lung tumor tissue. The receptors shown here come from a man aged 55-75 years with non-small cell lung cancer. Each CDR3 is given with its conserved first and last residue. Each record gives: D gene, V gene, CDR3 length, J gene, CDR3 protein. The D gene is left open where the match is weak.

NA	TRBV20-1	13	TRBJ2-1	CNAQDLAYNEQFF
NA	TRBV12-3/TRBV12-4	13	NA	CASSYDRTQPQYF
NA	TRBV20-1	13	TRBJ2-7	CSARTGVSYEQYF
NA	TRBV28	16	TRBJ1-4	CASSPPLRGLGEKVFF
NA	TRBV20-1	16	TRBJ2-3	CSARDWVGSATDTQYF
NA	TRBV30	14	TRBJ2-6	CAWSRGSGAKVLTF
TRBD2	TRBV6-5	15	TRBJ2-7	CTNSYTRREKAEQYF
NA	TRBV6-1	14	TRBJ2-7	CASSATLGYYEQHF
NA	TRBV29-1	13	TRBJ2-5	CGWGAAAQETQYF
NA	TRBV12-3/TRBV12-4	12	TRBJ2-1	CASSPGVKRLFF
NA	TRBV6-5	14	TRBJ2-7	CASSSLTQNYEHYF
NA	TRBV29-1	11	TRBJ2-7	CSAFVPTEQYF
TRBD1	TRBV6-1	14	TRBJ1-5	CTSSERDRVQPQHF
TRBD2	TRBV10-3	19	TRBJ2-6	CAISESTSGSTVGANVLTF
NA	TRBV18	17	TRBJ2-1	CASSRLPTSRNNNEQFF
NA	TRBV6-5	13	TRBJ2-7	CASSYSRDSEQYF
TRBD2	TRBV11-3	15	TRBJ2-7	CASNERGGGRHEQYF
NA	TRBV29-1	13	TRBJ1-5	CSLAQDLNQPQHF
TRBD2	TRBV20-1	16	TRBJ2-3	CSASGVSSGGTDTQYF
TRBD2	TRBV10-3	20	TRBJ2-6	CAISERGTSGRVSGANVLSF
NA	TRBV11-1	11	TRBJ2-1	CVSRGSDEQFF
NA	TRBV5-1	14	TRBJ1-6	CASSPGTGNSPLHF
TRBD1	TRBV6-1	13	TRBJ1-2	CTSGYGTGDGDTF
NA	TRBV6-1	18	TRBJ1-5	CASSELGIQTLSTQPQRF
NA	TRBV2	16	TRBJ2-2	CASSDQAGIPTGELFF
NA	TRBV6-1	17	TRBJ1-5	CANTPLHRRYSNQPQHF
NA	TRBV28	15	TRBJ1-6	CASSTGPVDNSPLHF
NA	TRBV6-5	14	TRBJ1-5	CASRRHQGGQPQHF
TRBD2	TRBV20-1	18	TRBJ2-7	CSASAGLAGGPDHYEHYF
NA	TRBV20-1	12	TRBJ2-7	CSASDRPDGQYF
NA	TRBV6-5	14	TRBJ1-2	CASSPGTLQYGCTF
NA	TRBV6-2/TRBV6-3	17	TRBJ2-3	CVSSYYLLAGATDTQYF
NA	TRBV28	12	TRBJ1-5	CASSSFGQPQHF
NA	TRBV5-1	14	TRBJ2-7	CASSIAGLSYEQYF
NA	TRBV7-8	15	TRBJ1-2	CASGKPNRRRYGYTF
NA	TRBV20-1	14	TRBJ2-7	CSVPNSGDVGEQYF
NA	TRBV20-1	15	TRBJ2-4	CSARDVSVAKNIRYF